This TCR beta chain was profiled in a study of cytomegalovirus exposure and HLA in healthy donors. General study results and limits: A later analysis showed that HLA-associated TCR beta chains had undergone more clonal expansion than equally common others. Researchers counted around 180 TCR beta chains as cytomegalovirus-associated.

The study ran its PCR with 60 Vbeta and 13 Jbeta primers. Original data processing: About 83 million unique TCR beta chains, 10 million to 14 million shared, were counted in a later analysis. Profiling relied on immunoSEQ multiplex PCR, and the TCRdb table lists in-frame clones only, not all of them. The DNA gave D and trimming, while V, J and clone size come from that table. The repertoire consists of some 130,000 clones, with less than 80% occurring once and the leading ten covering just over 8.5%. J gave up 6 bases and V 3 bases, and 2 bases lay outside the gene matches. This CDR3 region has 12 residues. From germline, CDR1 is LNHNV and CDR2 YYDKDF (reference sequence). As to this clone: Its specificity is unknown.

Sequencing was carried out using PBMCs. The receptor's source is a woman in her forties or fifties in good health and CMV-seropositive. This rearrangement joins TRBV15 to TRBJ2-7, with 7 bases fitting TRBD1. CDR3 DNA: TGTGCCACCAGCAGTAGGGACAGCGAGCAGTACTTC. It codes for CATSSRDSEQYF.